The entry below gives a single T cell receptor beta chain sequence along with its context. Its antigen is not identified. The V and J ends lost 0 bases and 2 bases respectively, with 8 bases between them. The germline CDR1 and CDR2 sequences are SGDLS and YYNGEE. This CDR3 contains 14 residues. This sample is drawn from a study of blood T cells in healthy people across ages. Study background: The capture of about one barcoded beta molecule per two T cells was achieved by template switching. Study results and limitations: Older individuals had lower TCR beta diversity per million T cells (the decline was roughly linear). The unsorted PBMCs prevented any conclusive comparison of naive versus antigen-experienced cells.

Healthy Caucasians from Russia aged 6 to 90 served as donors. PCR was performed a second time for 7 to 11 cycles using a sample-barcoded 5' primer and a J-beta primer mix. One entry per CDR3 protein results from TCRdb running MiXCR on the 5' RACE reads. This table has about a million distinct CDR3 sequences, around 54% appearing once. The sequenced material came from blood. The chain uses TRBV9 and TRBJ2-5, with D maybe TRBD1 (5 bases). This TCR was recovered from a woman in her sixties or seventies in good health. The CDR3 reads CASSVDRRQETQYF. CDR3 sequence (DNA): TGTGCCAGCAGCGTAGACAGGCGACAAGAGACCCAGTACTTC.